This T cell receptor beta chain was documented in a study of cytomegalovirus exposure and HLA in healthy donors. The data were produced by immunoSEQ multiplex PCR, yet TCRdb's version contains in-frame clones alone and is incomplete. Among 150,000 to 200,000 clones listed, 75% to 90% were seen once. The junction had 10 bases not matched to a gene; V was cut back by 5 bases and J by 3 bases. The CDR3 spans 16 residues. Germline loops: CDR1 MNHEY, CDR2 SMNVEV (reference sequence). V is TRBV27 and J is TRBJ2-1; 7 bases match TRBD2. The TCR originated in a man aged 18 to 30 in good health and CMV-seropositive. Input material: PBMCs. The CDR3 nucleotides are TGTGCCAGCAGTGGGGAGGAAGCGGGGATCTACAATGAGCAGTTCTTC. Its protein is CASSGEEAGIYNEQFF.